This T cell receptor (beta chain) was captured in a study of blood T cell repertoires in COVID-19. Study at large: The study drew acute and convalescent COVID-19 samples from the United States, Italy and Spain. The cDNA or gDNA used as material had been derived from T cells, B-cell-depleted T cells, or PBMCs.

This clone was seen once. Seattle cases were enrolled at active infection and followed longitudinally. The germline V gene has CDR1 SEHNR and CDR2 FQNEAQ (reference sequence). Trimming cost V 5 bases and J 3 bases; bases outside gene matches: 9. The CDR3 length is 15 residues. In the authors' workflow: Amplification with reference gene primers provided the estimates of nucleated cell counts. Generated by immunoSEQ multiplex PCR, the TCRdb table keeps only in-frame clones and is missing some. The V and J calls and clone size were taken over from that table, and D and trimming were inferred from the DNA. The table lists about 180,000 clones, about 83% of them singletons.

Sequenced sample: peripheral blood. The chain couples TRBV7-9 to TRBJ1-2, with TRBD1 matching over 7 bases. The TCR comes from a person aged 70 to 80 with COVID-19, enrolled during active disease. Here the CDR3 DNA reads TGTGCCAGCAGCCAAAGGACAGGACGGGACTATGGCTACACCTTC. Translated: CASSQRTGRDYGYTF.